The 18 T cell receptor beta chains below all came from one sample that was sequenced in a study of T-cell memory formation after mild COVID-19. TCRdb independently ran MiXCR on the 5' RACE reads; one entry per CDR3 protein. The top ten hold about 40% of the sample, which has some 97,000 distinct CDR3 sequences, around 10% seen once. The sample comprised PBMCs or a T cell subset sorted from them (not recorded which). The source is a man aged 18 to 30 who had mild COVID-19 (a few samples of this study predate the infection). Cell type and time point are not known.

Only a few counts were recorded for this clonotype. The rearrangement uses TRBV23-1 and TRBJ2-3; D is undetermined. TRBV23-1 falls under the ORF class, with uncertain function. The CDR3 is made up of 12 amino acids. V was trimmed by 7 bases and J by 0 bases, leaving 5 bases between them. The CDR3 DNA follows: TGCGCCAGCAATCTTAGCACAGATACGCAGTATTTT. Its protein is CASNLSTDTQYF.

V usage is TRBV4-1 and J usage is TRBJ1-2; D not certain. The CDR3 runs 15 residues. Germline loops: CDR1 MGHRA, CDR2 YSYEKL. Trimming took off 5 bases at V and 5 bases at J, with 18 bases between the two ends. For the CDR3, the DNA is TGCGCCAGCAGCAATCCCGGGAGCCGATTTTATGGCTACACCTTC. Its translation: CASSNPGSRFYGYTF.

CDR3 sequence (DNA): TGCGCCAGCAGCTTCGGGTCTGAAGCTTTCTTT. It translates to CASSFGSEAFF. The chain combines TRBV5-1 with TRBJ1-1; D gene ambiguous. The CDR3 sequence is 11 residues long. CDR1 is SGHRS, CDR2 YFSETQ, per germline. V gave up 2 bases and J gave up 6 bases, with 5 bases separating them.

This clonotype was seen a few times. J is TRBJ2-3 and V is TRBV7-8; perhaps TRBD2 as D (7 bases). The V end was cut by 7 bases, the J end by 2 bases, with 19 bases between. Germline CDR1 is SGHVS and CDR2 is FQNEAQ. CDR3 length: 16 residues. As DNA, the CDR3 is TGTGCCAGCACCTGGGAGGGGGGGCATATCACAGATACGCAGTATTTT. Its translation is CASTWEGGHITDTQYF.

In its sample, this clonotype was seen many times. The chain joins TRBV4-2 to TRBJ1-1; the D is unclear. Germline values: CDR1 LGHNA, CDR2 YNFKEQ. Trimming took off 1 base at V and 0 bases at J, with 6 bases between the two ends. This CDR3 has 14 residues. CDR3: CASSQGQVNTEAFF. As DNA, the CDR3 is TGTGCCAGCAGCCAAGGACAAGTGAACACTGAAGCTTTCTTT.

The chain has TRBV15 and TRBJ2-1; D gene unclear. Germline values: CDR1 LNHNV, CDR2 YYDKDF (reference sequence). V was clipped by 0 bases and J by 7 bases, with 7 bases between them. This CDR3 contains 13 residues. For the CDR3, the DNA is TGTGCCACCAGCAGAGATCGACGGAATGAGCAGTTCTTC. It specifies CATSRDRRNEQFF.

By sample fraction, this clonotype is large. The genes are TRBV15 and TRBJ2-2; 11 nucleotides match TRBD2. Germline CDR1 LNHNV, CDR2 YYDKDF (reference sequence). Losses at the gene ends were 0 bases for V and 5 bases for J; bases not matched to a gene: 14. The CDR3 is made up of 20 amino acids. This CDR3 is CATSRDVEVLASGGTGELFF. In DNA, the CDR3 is TGTGCCACCAGCAGAGATGTAGAGGTGTTGGCTAGCGGGGGGACCGGGGAGCTGTTTTTT.

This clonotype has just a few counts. The CDR3 nucleotides read TGTGCCAGCTCACCTGGGTACACTGAAGCTTTCTTT. Its translation: CASSPGYTEAFF. The V call is TRBV18, the J call TRBJ1-1; D is ambiguous. Germline values: CDR1 KGHSH, CDR2 LQKENI. This CDR3 contains 12 residues. V was trimmed by 3 bases and J by 3 bases, leaving 5 bases between them. Full variable domain (outside the CDR3, taken from reference TRBV18 and TRBJ1-1): NAGVMQNPRHLVRRRGQEARLRCSPMKGHSHVYWYRQLPEEGLKFMVYLQKENIIDESGMPKERFSAEFPKEGPSILRIQQVVRGDSAAYFCASSPGYTEAFFGQGTRLTVV.

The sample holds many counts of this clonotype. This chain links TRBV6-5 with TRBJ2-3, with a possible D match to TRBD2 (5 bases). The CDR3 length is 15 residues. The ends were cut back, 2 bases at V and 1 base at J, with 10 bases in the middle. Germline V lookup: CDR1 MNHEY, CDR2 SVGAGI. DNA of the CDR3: TGTGCCAGCAGTTACGGGATGCGGGGCACAGATACGCAGTATTTT. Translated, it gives CASSYGMRGTDTQYF.

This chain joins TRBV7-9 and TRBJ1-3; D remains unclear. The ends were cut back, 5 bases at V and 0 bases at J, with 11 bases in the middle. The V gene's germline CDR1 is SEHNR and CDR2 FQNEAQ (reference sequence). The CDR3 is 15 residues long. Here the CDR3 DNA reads TGTGCCAGCAGCGGCGGACGGACCTCTGGAAACACCATATATTTT. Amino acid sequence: CASSGGRTSGNTIYF. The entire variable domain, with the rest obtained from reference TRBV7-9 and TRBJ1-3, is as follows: DTGVSQNPRHKITKRGQNVTFRCDPISEHNRLYWYRQTLGQGPEFLTYFQNEAQLEKSRLLSDRFSAERPKGSFSTLEIQRTEQGDSAMYLCASSGGRTSGNTIYFGEGSWLTVV.

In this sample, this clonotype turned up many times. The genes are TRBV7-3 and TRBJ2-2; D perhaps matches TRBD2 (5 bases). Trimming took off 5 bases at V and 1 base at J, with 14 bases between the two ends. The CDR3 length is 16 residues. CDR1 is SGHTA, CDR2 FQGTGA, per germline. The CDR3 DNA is TGTGCCAGCAGCCCCTTCGGGGAGCTGAACACCGGGGAGCTGTTTTTT. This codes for CASSPFGELNTGELFF. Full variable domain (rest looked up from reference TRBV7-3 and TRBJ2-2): GAGVSQTPSNKVTEKGKYVELRCDPISGHTALYWYRQSLGQGPEFLIYFQGTGAADDSGLPNDRFFAVRPEGSVSTLKIQRTERGDSAVYLCASSPFGELNTGELFFGEGSRLTVL.

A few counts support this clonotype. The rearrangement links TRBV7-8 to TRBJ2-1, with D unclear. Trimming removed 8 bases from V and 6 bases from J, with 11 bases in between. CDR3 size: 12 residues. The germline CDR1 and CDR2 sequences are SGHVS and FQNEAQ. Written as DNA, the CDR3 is TGTGCCAGCGGGTCAGGCTCCAATGAGCAGTTCTTC. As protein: CASGSGSNEQFF. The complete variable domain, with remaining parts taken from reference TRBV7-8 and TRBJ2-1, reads GAGVSQSPRYKVAKRGQDVALRCDPISGHVSLFWYQQALGQGPEFLTYFQNEAQLDKSGLPSDRFFAERPEGSVSTLKIQRTQQEDSAVYLCASGSGSNEQFFGPGTRLTVL.

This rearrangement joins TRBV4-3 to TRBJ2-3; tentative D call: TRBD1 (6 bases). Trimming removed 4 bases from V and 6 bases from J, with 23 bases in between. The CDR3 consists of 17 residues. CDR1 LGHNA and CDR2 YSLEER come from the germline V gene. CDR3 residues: CASSPKSPGDLSDTQYF. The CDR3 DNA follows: TGCGCCAGCAGCCCCAAGTCGCCAGGGGACCTCTCCGATACGCAGTATTTT.

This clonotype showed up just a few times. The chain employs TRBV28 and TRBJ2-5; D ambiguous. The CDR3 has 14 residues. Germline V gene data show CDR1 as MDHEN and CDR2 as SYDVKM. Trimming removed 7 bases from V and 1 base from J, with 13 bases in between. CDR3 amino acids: CASTDGGSQETQYF. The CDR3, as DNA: TGTGCCAGCACTGATGGCGGATCCCAAGAGACCCAGTACTTC.

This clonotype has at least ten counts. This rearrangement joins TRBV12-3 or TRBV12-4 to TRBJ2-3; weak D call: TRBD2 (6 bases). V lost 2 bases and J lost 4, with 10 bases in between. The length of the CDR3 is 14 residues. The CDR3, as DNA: TGTGCCAGCAGTTTAAGCTGGGGGGCAGATACGCAGTATTTT. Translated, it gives CASSLSWGADTQYF.

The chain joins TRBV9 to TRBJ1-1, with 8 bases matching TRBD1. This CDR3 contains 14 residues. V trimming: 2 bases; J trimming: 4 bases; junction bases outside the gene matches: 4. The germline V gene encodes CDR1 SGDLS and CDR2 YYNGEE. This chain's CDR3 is CASSVDRGGTEAFF. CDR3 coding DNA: TGTGCCAGCAGCGTCGACAGGGGAGGCACTGAAGCTTTCTTT.

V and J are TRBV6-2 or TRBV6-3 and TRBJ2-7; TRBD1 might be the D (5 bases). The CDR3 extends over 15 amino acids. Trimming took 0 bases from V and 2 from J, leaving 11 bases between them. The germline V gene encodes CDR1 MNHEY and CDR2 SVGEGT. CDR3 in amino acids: CASSYSIGATYEQYV. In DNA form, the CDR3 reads TGTGCCAGCAGTTACTCGATAGGGGCAACCTACGAGCAGTACGTC.

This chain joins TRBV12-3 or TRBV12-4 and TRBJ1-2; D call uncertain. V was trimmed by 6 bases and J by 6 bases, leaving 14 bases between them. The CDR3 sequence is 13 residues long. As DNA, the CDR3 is TGTGCCAGCAGACCTGGGCAGTCGAATGGCTACACCTTC. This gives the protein CASRPGQSNGYTF.